This is a list of T cell receptor beta chains from one sample in a study of cytomegalovirus exposure and HLA in healthy donors. Method: immunoSEQ multiplex PCR; TCRdb's copy keeps in-frame clones and lacks some. The sample data list over 100,000 clones. Material: PBMCs. Receptors originate from a middle-aged woman in good health and CMV-seropositive. Each CDR3 is given with its conserved first and last residue. Fields, in order: D gene, V gene, J gene, CDR3 protein, CDR3 DNA. D genes are given only for firm matches.

D gene: TRBD1; V gene: TRBV28; J gene: TRBJ2-5; CDR3 protein: CASRLTHYRTGQETQYF; CDR3 DNA: TGTGCCAGCAGGCTGACCCACTACCGGACAGGGCAAGAGACCCAGTACTTC
D gene: NA; V gene: TRBV27; J gene: TRBJ1-1; CDR3 protein: CASSLSPGRANTEAFF; CDR3 DNA: TGTGCCAGCAGTTTATCCCCGGGCAGGGCGAACACTGAAGCTTTCTTT
D gene: TRBD1; V gene: TRBV10-3; J gene: TRBJ1-2; CDR3 protein: CAISGGQPNYGYTF; CDR3 DNA: TGTGCCATCAGTGGGGGACAGCCCAACTATGGCTACACCTTC
D gene: NA; V gene: TRBV15; J gene: TRBJ1-5; CDR3 protein: CATSTHSPGLNQPQHF; CDR3 DNA: TGTGCCACCAGCACCCACTCCCCCGGACTTAATCAGCCCCAGCATTTT
D gene: TRBD2; V gene: TRBV28; J gene: TRBJ2-5; CDR3 protein: CASSLSETSDEGETQYF; CDR3 DNA: TGTGCCAGCAGTTTATCGGAGACTAGCGATGAGGGGGAGACCCAGTACTTC
D gene: NA; V gene: TRBV4-3; J gene: TRBJ1-1; CDR3 protein: CASSRGDEAFF; CDR3 DNA: TGCGCCAGCAGCCGCGGCGATGAAGCTTTCTTT
D gene: TRBD1; V gene: TRBV30; J gene: TRBJ2-3; CDR3 protein: CAWSVPQGALETQYF; CDR3 DNA: TGTGCCTGGAGTGTTCCCCAGGGGGCTTTAGAAACGCAGTATTTT
D gene: TRBD1; V gene: TRBV28; J gene: TRBJ1-1; CDR3 protein: CASRRGRREAFF; CDR3 DNA: TGTGCCAGCAGAAGGGGGCGCCGGGAAGCTTTCTTT
D gene: TRBD1; V gene: TRBV18; J gene: TRBJ2-7; CDR3 protein: CASSPDRFYEQYF; CDR3 DNA: TGTGCCAGCTCACCGGACAGGTTCTACGAGCAGTACTTC
D gene: NA; V gene: TRBV18; J gene: TRBJ2-4; CDR3 protein: CASSPPRVGAVNIQYF; CDR3 DNA: TGTGCCAGCTCACCACCTCGGGTGGGGGCCGTAAACATTCAGTACTTC
D gene: TRBD2; V gene: TRBV2; J gene: TRBJ2-3; CDR3 protein: CAVGLAFSSTDTQYF; CDR3 DNA: TGTGCCGTCGGACTAGCGTTTTCTAGCACAGATACGCAGTATTTT
D gene: TRBD2; V gene: TRBV7-9; J gene: TRBJ2-5; CDR3 protein: CASSVTGTSMETQYF; CDR3 DNA: TGTGCCAGCAGCGTCACCGGGACTAGTATGGAGACCCAGTACTTC
D gene: TRBD2; V gene: TRBV2; J gene: TRBJ2-7; CDR3 protein: CASTAGGTYEQYF; CDR3 DNA: TGTGCCAGCACGGCGGGAGGTACCTACGAGCAGTACTTC
D gene: NA; V gene: TRBV11-2; J gene: TRBJ1-5; CDR3 protein: CASSSGGQPQHF; CDR3 DNA: TGTGCCAGCAGCTCGGGAGGTCAGCCCCAGCATTTT
D gene: NA; V gene: TRBV2; J gene: TRBJ1-6; CDR3 protein: CASKLEGLDSYNSPLHF; CDR3 DNA: TGTGCCAGCAAGTTGGAGGGACTGGACTCCTATAATTCACCCCTCCACTTT
D gene: TRBD2; V gene: TRBV19; J gene: TRBJ2-5; CDR3 protein: CASSQAGGGQETQYF; CDR3 DNA: TGTGCCAGTAGTCAAGCGGGAGGTGGACAAGAGACCCAGTACTTC
D gene: TRBD2; V gene: TRBV27; J gene: TRBJ2-1; CDR3 protein: CASSFFGTSGSGYNEQFF; CDR3 DNA: TGTGCCAGCAGTTTTTTTGGGACTAGCGGGAGCGGCTACAATGAGCAGTTCTTC
D gene: TRBD1; V gene: TRBV6-1; J gene: TRBJ2-7; CDR3 protein: CASSGQGYEQYF; CDR3 DNA: TGTGCCAGCAGTGGACAGGGGTACGAGCAGTACTTC
D gene: NA; V gene: TRBV4-1; J gene: TRBJ2-1; CDR3 protein: CASSPSHSSYNEQFF; CDR3 DNA: TGCGCCAGCAGCCCCTCGCATAGCTCCTACAATGAGCAGTTCTTC
D gene: TRBD2; V gene: TRBV28; J gene: TRBJ2-3; CDR3 protein: CASSLPSLAGGPDTQYF; CDR3 DNA: TGTGCCAGCAGTTTACCTTCACTAGCGGGAGGACCAGATACGCAGTATTTT
D gene: TRBD1; V gene: TRBV19; J gene: TRBJ1-5; CDR3 protein: CASIGGLSNQPQHF; CDR3 DNA: TGTGCCAGTATAGGGGGCTTGAGCAATCAGCCCCAGCATTTT
D gene: NA; V gene: TRBV28; J gene: TRBJ2-7; CDR3 protein: CASYSPTAAYEQYF; CDR3 DNA: TGTGCCAGCTACTCTCCGACTGCTGCTTACGAGCAGTACTTC
D gene: NA; V gene: TRBV5-3; J gene: TRBJ1-5; CDR3 protein: CARSLRQGNQPQHF; CDR3 DNA: TGTGCCAGAAGCTTGAGACAGGGCAATCAGCCCCAGCATTTT
D gene: TRBD1; V gene: TRBV27; J gene: TRBJ1-4; CDR3 protein: CASSLGQGGFKKLFF; CDR3 DNA: TGTGCCAGCAGTTTAGGACAGGGAGGGTTTAAAAAACTGTTTTTT
D gene: TRBD2; V gene: TRBV7-3; J gene: TRBJ2-5; CDR3 protein: CASSPGLAGSETQYF; CDR3 DNA: TGTGCCAGCAGCCCCGGACTAGCGGGGTCAGAGACCCAGTACTTC
D gene: NA; V gene: TRBV10-3; J gene: TRBJ2-1; CDR3 protein: CAIIATTSYNEQFF; CDR3 DNA: TGTGCCATCATAGCGACTACGTCTTACAATGAGCAGTTCTTC
D gene: TRBD2; V gene: TRBV19; J gene: TRBJ2-7; CDR3 protein: CASSIGIAGGYEQYF; CDR3 DNA: TGTGCCAGTAGTATTGGAATAGCGGGAGGATACGAGCAGTACTTC
D gene: NA; V gene: TRBV6-6; J gene: TRBJ2-5; CDR3 protein: CASTITPLGVLETQYF; CDR3 DNA: TGTGCCAGCACTATTACACCGTTAGGGGTTTTAGAGACCCAGTACTTC
D gene: TRBD1; V gene: TRBV5-4; J gene: TRBJ1-3; CDR3 protein: CASSAGQFSSGNTIYF; CDR3 DNA: TGTGCCAGCAGCGCGGGACAGTTCAGCTCTGGAAACACCATATATTTT
D gene: NA; V gene: TRBV28; J gene: TRBJ2-7; CDR3 protein: CASSLVLTYEQYF; CDR3 DNA: TGTGCCAGCAGTTTAGTATTAACCTACGAGCAGTACTTC
D gene: NA; V gene: TRBV7-9; J gene: TRBJ1-5; CDR3 protein: CASSADSYSNQPQHF; CDR3 DNA: TGTGCCAGCAGCGCGGACAGCTATAGCAATCAGCCCCAGCATTTT
D gene: NA; V gene: TRBV28; J gene: TRBJ2-7; CDR3 protein: CASSLFGWSYEQYF; CDR3 DNA: TGTGCCAGCAGTTTATTCGGCTGGAGCTACGAGCAGTACTTC
D gene: TRBD2; V gene: TRBV7-2; J gene: TRBJ2-1; CDR3 protein: CASRLAAYNEQFF; CDR3 DNA: TGTGCCAGCAGACTAGCGGCATACAATGAGCAGTTCTTC
D gene: NA; V gene: TRBV6-5; J gene: TRBJ2-1; CDR3 protein: CASSRTGGGEQFF; CDR3 DNA: TGTGCCAGCAGTAGGACAGGAGGGGGTGAGCAGTTCTTC
D gene: NA; V gene: TRBV4-1; J gene: TRBJ1-2; CDR3 protein: CASSQAGSNYGYTF; CDR3 DNA: TGCGCCAGCAGCCAAGCGGGGAGTAACTATGGCTACACCTTC
D gene: NA; V gene: TRBV6-1; J gene: TRBJ2-2; CDR3 protein: CASSLDINTGELFF; CDR3 DNA: TGTGCCAGCAGTCTCGACATTAACACCGGGGAGCTGTTTTTT
D gene: NA; V gene: TRBV7-9; J gene: TRBJ1-2; CDR3 protein: CASSARRGEGYGYTF; CDR3 DNA: TGTGCCAGCAGCGCACGCAGGGGAGAAGGATACGGCTACACCTTC
D gene: TRBD1; V gene: TRBV5-4; J gene: TRBJ2-5; CDR3 protein: CASSLRDRAGETQYF; CDR3 DNA: TGTGCCAGCAGCCTCCGGGACAGGGCCGGAGAGACCCAGTACTTC
D gene: NA; V gene: TRBV18; J gene: TRBJ2-3; CDR3 protein: CASSPTSGSTDTQYF; CDR3 DNA: TGTGCCAGCTCACCAACCAGCGGCAGCACAGATACGCAGTATTTT
D gene: NA; V gene: TRBV18; J gene: TRBJ2-7; CDR3 protein: CASSHGRQTKEYF; CDR3 DNA: TGTGCCAGCTCACACGGGAGACAGACGAAAGAGTACTTC
D gene: NA; V gene: TRBV28; J gene: TRBJ1-3; CDR3 protein: CASILGWGPGNTIYF; CDR3 DNA: TGTGCCAGCATCCTAGGGTGGGGGCCTGGAAACACCATATATTTT
D gene: TRBD2; V gene: TRBV28; J gene: TRBJ2-2; CDR3 protein: CASSNGLAGAGELFF; CDR3 DNA: TGTGCCAGCAGCAATGGACTAGCGGGAGCCGGGGAGCTGTTTTTT
D gene: NA; V gene: TRBV5-4; J gene: TRBJ2-7; CDR3 protein: CASSSDGSGTYEQYF; CDR3 DNA: TGTGCCAGCAGCTCGGATGGTAGCGGCACCTACGAGCAGTACTTC
D gene: TRBD1; V gene: TRBV28; J gene: TRBJ2-7; CDR3 protein: CASSPDRGSPYEQYF; CDR3 DNA: TGTGCCAGCAGCCCAGACAGGGGGTCCCCCTACGAGCAGTACTTC
D gene: NA; V gene: TRBV28; J gene: TRBJ2-1; CDR3 protein: CASSPRLADYNEQFF; CDR3 DNA: TGTGCCAGCAGTCCCCGGTTAGCGGACTACAATGAGCAGTTCTTC
D gene: TRBD2; V gene: TRBV7-3; J gene: TRBJ2-7; CDR3 protein: CASSPGTSGDYEQYF; CDR3 DNA: TGTGCCAGCAGCCCGGGGACTAGCGGAGATTACGAGCAGTACTTC
D gene: NA; V gene: TRBV18; J gene: TRBJ2-7; CDR3 protein: CASSPGSSYEQYF; CDR3 DNA: TGTGCCAGCTCACCGGGCAGCTCCTACGAGCAGTACTTC
D gene: NA; V gene: TRBV5-1; J gene: TRBJ1-1; CDR3 protein: CASSLVGTEAFF; CDR3 DNA: TGCGCCAGCAGCTTGGTCGGGACTGAAGCTTTCTTT
D gene: NA; V gene: TRBV7-9; J gene: TRBJ1-2; CDR3 protein: CASSLPPQGNYGYTF; CDR3 DNA: TGTGCCAGCAGCTTACCTCCCCAGGGCAACTATGGCTACACCTTC